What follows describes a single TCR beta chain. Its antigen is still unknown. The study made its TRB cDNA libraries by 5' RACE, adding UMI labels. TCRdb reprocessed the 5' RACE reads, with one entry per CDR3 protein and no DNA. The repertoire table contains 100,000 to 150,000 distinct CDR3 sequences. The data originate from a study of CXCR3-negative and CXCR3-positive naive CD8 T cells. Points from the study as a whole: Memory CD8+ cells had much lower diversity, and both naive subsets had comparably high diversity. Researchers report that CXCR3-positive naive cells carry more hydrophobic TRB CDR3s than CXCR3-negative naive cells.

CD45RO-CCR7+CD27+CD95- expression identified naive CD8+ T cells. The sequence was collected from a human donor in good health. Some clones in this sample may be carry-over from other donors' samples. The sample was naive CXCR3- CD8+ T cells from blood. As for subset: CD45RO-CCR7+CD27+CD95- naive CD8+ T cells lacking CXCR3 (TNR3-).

The CDR3 spells CASSQDSGGADTQYF. The J gene is TRBJ2-3, the V gene TRBV4-3; TCRdb reports TRBD2, a call that lacks DNA to check it against. The germline gives CDR1 LGHNA, CDR2 YSLEER. The CDR3 extends over 15 amino acids.